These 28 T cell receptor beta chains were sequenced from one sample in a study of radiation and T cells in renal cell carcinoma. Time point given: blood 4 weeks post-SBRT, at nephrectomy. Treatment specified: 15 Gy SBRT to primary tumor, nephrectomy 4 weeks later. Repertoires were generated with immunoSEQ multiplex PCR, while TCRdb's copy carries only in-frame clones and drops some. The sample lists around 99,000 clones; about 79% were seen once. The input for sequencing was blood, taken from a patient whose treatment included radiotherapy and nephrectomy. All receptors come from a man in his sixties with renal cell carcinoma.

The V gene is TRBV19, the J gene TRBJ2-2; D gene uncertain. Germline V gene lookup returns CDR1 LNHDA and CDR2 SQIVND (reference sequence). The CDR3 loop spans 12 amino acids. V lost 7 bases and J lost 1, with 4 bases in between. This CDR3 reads CASNRNTGELFF. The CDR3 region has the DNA TGTGCCAGTAACCGGAACACCGGGGAGCTGTTTTTT.

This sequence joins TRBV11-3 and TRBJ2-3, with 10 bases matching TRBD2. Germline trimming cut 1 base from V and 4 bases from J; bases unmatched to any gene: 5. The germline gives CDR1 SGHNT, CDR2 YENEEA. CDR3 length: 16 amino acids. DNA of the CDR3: TGTGCCAGCAGCTTAGCCCCAGCGGGAGGGGCAGATACGCAGTATTTT. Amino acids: CASSLAPAGGADTQYF.

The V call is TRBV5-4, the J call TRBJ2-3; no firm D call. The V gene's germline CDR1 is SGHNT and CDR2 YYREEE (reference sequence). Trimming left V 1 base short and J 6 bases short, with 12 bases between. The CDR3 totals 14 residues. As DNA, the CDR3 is TGTGCCAGCAGCTTGACTGCTGTGATGGATACGCAGTATTTT. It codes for CASSLTAVMDTQYF. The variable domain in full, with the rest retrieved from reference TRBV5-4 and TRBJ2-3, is ETGVTQSPTHLIKTRGQQVTLRCSSQSGHNTVSWYQQALGQGPQFIFQYYREEENGRGNFPPRFSGLQFPNYSSELNVNALELDDSALYLCASSLTAVMDTQYFGPGTRLTVL.

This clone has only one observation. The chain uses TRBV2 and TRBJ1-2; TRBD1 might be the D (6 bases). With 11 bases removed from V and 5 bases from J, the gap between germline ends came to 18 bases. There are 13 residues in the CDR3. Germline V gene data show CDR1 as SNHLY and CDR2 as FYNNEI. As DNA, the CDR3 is TGTGCCGGGGGAACAGGGTTAGAGTATGGCTACACCTTC. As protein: CAGGTGLEYGYTF.

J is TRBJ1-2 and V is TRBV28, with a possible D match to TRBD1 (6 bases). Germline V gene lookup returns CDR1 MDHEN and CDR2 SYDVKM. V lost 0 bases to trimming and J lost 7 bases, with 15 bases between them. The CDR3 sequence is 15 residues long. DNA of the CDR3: TGTGCCAGCAGTTTATGGTGGTCTACGACAGGTGGCTACACCTTC. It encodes CASSLWWSTTGGYTF.

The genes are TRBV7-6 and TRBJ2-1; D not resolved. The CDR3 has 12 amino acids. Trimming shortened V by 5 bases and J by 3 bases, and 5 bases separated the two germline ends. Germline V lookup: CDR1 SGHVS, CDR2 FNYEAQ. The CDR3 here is CASSPSYNEQFF. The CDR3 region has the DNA TGTGCCAGCAGCCCCAGCTACAATGAGCAGTTCTTC.

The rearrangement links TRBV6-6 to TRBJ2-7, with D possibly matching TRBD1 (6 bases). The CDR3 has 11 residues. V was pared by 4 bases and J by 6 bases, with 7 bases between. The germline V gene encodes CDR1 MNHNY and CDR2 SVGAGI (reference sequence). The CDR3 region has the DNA TGTGCCAGCAGTTGGGGGCGCGAGCAGTACTTC. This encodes CASSWGREQYF.

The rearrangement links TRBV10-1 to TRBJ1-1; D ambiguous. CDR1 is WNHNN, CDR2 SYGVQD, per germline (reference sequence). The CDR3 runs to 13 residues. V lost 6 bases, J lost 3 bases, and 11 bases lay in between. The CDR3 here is CASRDTLDTEAFF. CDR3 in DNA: TGCGCCAGCAGGGATACCCTGGACACTGAAGCTTTCTTT.

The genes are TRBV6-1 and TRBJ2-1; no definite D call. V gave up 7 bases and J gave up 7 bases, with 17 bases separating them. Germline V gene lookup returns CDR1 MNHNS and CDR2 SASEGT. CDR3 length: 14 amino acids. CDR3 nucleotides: TGTGCCAGCACCCGCCTCCATGTAGGGAATGAGCAGTTCTTC. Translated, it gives CASTRLHVGNEQFF.

For the CDR3, the DNA is TGCGCCAGCAGCCAAGTTGGGGTAGCCGTAGATACGCAGTATTTT. This translates into CASSQVGVAVDTQYF. The chain combines TRBV4-1 with TRBJ2-3; the D is unclear. With 1 base removed from V and 5 bases from J, the gap between germline ends came to 13 bases. This CDR3 region has 15 residues. In germline, CDR1 is MGHRA, CDR2 YSYEKL.

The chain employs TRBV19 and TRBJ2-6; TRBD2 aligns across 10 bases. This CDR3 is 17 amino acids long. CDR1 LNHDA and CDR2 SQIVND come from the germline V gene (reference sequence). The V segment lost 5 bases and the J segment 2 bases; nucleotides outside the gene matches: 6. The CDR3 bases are TGTGCCAGTAGTTTAGCGGGAGGCCTTACTGGGGCCAACGTCCTGACTTTC. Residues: CASSLAGGLTGANVLTF.

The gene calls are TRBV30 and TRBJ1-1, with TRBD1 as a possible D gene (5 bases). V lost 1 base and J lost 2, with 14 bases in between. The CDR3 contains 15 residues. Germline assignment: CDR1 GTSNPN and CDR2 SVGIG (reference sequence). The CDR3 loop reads CAWSGPRTTNTEAFF. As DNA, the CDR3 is TGTGCCTGGAGTGGTCCAAGGACAACTAACACTGAAGCTTTCTTT.

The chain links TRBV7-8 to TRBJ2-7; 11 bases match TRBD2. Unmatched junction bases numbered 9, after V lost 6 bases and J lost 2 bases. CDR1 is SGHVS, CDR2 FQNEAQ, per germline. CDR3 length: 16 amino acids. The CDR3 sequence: CASSNGLAGMTYEQYF. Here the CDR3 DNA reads TGTGCCAGCAGTAACGGACTAGCGGGCATGACCTACGAGCAGTACTTC.

The CDR3 nucleotides are TGCAGCGTTGATTCTGCAGGGAGCGATACGCAGTATTTT. Amino acids: CSVDSAGSDTQYF. The chain recombines TRBV29-1 with TRBJ2-3; D could derive from TRBD1 or TRBD2 (5 bases each). Germline CDR1 is SQVTM and CDR2 is ANQGSEA. The CDR3 is 13 residues long. V dropped 3 bases and J dropped 6 bases, with 13 bases sitting between them.

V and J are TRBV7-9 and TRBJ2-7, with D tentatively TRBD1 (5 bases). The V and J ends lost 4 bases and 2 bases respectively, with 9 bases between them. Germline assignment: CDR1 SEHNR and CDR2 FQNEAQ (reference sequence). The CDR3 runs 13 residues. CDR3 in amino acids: CASSSRQTYEQYF. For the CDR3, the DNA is TGTGCCAGCAGCTCCCGACAGACCTACGAGCAGTACTTC.

The CDR3 reads CAWSVDGAGGPQHF. Written as DNA, the CDR3 is TGTGCCTGGAGTGTAGACGGGGCCGGAGGGCCCCAGCATTTT. The chain joins TRBV30 to TRBJ1-5, with a possible D match to TRBD1 (5 bases). Germline assignment: CDR1 GTSNPN and CDR2 SVGIG (reference sequence). The CDR3 is 14 amino acids. V shed 0 bases and J shed 9 bases, with 15 bases lying between them.

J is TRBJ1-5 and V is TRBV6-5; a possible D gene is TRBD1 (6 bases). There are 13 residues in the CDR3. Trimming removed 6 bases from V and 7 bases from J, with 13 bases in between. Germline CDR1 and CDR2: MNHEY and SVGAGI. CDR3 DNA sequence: TGTGCCAGCAGCTTCACAGGGAGCCAGCCCCAGCATTTT. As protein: CASSFTGSQPQHF.

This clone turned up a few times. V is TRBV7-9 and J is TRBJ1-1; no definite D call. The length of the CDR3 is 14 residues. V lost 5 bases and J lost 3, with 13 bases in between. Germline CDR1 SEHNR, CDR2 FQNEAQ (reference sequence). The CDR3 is CASSPSAVDTEAFF. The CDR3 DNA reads TGTGCCAGCAGCCCGTCGGCGGTGGACACTGAAGCTTTCTTT.

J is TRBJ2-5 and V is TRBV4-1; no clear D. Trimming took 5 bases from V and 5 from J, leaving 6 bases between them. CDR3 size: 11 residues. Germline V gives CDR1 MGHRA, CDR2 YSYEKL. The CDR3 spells CASSYGETQYF. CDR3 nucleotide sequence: TGCGCCAGCAGCTACGGGGAGACCCAGTACTTC.

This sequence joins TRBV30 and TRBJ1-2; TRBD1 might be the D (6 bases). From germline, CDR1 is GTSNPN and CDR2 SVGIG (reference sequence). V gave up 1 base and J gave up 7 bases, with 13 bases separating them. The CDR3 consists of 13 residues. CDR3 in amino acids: CAWSGQGRSGYTF. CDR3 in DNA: TGTGCCTGGAGTGGGCAGGGGAGGTCTGGCTACACCTTC.

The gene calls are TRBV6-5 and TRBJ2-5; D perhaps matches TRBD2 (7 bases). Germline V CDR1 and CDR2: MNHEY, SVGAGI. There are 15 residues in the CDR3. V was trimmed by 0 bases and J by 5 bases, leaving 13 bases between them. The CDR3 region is CASSYSAGARETQYF. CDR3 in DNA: TGTGCCAGCAGTTACTCTGCGGGGGCGCGGGAGACCCAGTACTTC.

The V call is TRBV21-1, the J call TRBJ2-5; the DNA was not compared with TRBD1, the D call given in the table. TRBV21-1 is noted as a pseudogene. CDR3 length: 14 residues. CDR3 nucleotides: TGTGCCAGCAGCAAGGACAGGGGGAAAGAGACCCAGTACTTC. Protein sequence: CASSKDRGKETQYF.

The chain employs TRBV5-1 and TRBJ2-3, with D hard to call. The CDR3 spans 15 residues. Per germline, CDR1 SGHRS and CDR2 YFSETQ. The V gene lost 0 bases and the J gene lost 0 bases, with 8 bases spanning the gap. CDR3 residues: CASSLAPASTDTQYF. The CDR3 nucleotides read TGCGCCAGCAGCTTGGCGCCGGCAAGCACAGATACGCAGTATTTT.

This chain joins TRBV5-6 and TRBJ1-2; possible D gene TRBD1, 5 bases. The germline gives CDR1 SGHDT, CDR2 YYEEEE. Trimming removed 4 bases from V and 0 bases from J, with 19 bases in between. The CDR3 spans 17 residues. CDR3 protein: CASSPTQRREANYGYTF. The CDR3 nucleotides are TGTGCCAGCAGCCCAACCCAACGCAGGGAAGCTAACTATGGCTACACCTTC.

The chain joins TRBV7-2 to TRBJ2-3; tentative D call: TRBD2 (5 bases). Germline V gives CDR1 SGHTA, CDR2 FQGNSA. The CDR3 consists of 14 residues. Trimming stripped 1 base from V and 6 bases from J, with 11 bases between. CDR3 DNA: TGTGCCAGCAGCTTAGTAGGGCGGGTGGATACGCAGTATTTT. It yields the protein CASSLVGRVDTQYF.

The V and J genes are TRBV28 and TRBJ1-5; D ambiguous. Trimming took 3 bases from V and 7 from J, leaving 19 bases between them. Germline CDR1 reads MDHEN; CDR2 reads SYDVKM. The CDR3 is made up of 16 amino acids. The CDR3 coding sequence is TGTGCCAGCAGTTTTAGCCGGGCCCCCCTGGGCCAGCCCCAGCATTTT. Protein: CASSFSRAPLGQPQHF. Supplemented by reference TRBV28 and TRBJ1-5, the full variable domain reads DVKVTQSSRYLVKRTGEKVFLECVQDMDHENMFWYRQDPGLGLRLIYFSYDVKMKEKGDIPEGYSVSREKKERFSLILESASTNQTSMYLCASSFSRAPLGQPQHFGDGTRLSIL.

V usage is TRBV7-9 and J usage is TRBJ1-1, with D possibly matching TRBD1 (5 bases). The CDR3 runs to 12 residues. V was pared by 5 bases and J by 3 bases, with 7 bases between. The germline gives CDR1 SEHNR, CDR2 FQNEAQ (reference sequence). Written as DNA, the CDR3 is TGTGCCAGCAGCCTACAGGACACTGAAGCTTTCTTT. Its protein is CASSLQDTEAFF.

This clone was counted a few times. CDR3 amino acids: CATSRAYYQETQYF. In DNA form, the CDR3 reads TGTGCCACCAGCAGAGCCTATTACCAAGAGACCCAGTACTTC. The chain recombines TRBV15 with TRBJ2-5; D gene ambiguous. Trimming removed 1 base at V and 0 bases at J, with 6 bases between. Germline CDR1 is LNHNV and CDR2 is YYDKDF (reference sequence). This CDR3 has 14 residues.